This TCR beta chain was captured in a study of T cells in Graves' hyperthyroidism and ophthalmopathy. For the study at large: Peripheral blood was secured at the point of initial diagnosis, before any treatment.

Study-wide results and caveats: Researchers report that a 13 V-J model separated ophthalmopathy from stable hyperthyroidism.

In the case of this clonotype: The antigen is unknown.

Authors of the study amplified TCR beta CDR3 regions from RNA transcripts. With the HTBI primer set, the TCR CDR3 went through a first round of RT-PCR. TCRdb passed the multiplex PCR reads through MiXCR, listing each CDR3 protein once. The data show some 690,000 distinct CDR3 sequences, with around a sixth seen just once and roughly a sixth held by the top ten. Germline CDR1 and CDR2: SGHRS and YFSETQ. The CDR3 covers 16 residues. Germline trimming cut 4 bases from V and 5 bases from J; bases unmatched to any gene: 7. Patients having uncontrolled infection, another autoimmune disease, pregnancy or lactation were not included. PBMCs came from about 10 ml fresh peripheral blood.

The sample taken for sequencing was blood. This chain joins TRBV5-1 and TRBJ2-2; 11 bases match TRBD2. The receptor was isolated from a man aged 45 to 65 with Graves' hyperthyroidism. Here the CDR3 reads CASSPRTSGQTGELFF. CDR3 bases: TGCGCCAGCAGCCCTAGGACTAGCGGGCAGACCGGGGAGCTGTTTTTT.